Sequencing of this TCR beta chain was carried out in a study of blood T cells in healthy people across ages. Study findings and constraints: No one knew whether donors had CMV, which possibly confounded expanded clonotype changes.

This clonotype appeared many times. The antigen is not known. V was cut by 2 bases and J by 1 base, with 8 bases left in between. Germline V gene lookup returns CDR1 SNHLY and CDR2 FYNNEI. The length of the CDR3 is 14 residues. It was with a sample-barcoded 5' primer and a J-beta primer mix that a second PCR of roughly 7 to 12 cycles was run. MiXCR, run by TCRdb on the 5' RACE reads, gives a single entry per CDR3 protein. The sample includes 450,000 to 700,000 distinct CDR3 sequences, 25% to 30% seen only once; the top ten take about 18%. This clonotype was sampled from a woman in her seventies in good health. Source material: blood. The chain uses TRBV2 and TRBJ2-5, with D perhaps TRBD2 (6 bases). CDR3 protein: CASSESGPQETQYF. CDR3 DNA sequence: TGTGCCAGCAGTGAAAGCGGGCCCCAAGAGACCCAGTACTTC.